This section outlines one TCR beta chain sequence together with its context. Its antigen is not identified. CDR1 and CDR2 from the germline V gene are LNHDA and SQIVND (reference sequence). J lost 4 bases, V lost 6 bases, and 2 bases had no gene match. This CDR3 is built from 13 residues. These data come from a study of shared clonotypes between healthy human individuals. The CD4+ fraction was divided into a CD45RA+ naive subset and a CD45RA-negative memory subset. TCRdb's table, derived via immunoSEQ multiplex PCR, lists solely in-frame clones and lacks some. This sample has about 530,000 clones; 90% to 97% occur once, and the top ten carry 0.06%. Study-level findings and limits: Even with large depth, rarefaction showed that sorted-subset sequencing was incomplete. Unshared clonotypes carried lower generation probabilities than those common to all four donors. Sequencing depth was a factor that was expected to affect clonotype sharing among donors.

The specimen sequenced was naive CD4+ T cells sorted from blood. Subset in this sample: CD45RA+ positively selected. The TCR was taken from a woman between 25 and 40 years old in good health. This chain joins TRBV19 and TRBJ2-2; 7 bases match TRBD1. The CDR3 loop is CASRQGSTGELFF. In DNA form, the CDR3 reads TGTGCCAGTAGACAGGGGTCCACCGGGGAGCTGTTTTTT.